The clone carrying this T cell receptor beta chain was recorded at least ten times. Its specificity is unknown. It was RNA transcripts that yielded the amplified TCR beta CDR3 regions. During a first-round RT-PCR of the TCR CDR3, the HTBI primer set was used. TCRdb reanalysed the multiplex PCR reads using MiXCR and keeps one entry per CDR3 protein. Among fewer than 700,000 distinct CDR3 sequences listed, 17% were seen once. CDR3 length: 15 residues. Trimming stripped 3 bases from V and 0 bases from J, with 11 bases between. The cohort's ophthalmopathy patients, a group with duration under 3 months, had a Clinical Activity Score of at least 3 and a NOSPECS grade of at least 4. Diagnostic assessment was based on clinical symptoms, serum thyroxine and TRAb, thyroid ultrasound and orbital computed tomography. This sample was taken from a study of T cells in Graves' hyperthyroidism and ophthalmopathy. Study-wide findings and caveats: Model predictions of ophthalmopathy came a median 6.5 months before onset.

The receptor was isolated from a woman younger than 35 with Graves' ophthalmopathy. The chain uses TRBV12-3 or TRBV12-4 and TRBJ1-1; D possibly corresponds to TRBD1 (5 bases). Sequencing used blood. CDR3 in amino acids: CASSFPGLMNTEAFF. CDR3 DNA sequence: TGTGCCAGCAGTTTTCCGGGACTCATGAACACTGAAGCTTTCTTT.